The present TCR beta chain was sequenced within a study of T cell responses to AZD1222 COVID-19 vaccine. Study outcomes and limitations: At baseline, seropositivity was found in only six or seven AZD1222 recipients.

Details on this clone: The antigen is undetermined.

Profiled with immunoSEQ multiplex PCR; TCRdb holds only in-frame clones, not every one. The repertoire holds about 70,000 clones, 88% seen once, with roughly 4.9% in the top ten. This CDR3 region has 14 residues. Germline V lookup: CDR1 LNHDA, CDR2 SQIVND (reference sequence). V shed 7 bases and J shed 0 bases, with 9 bases lying between them. Sequences were derived from peripheral blood, sampled 28 days after the second dose of the MenACWY control vaccine. The TCR was taken from an adult who received the MenACWY meningococcal vaccine as a control. This chain connects TRBV19 to TRBJ2-2, with no clear D. CDR3 in DNA: TGTGCCAGTAAGGACCGCGCGAACACCGGGGAGCTGTTTTTT. Its protein is CASKDRANTGELFF.